The 13 T cell receptor beta chains reported below all come from one sample, sequenced in a study of T-cell memory formation after mild COVID-19. TCRdb re-analysed the 5' RACE reads in MiXCR, keeping a single row per CDR3 protein. The repertoire holds 200,000 to 250,000 distinct CDR3 sequences, with 9.5% to 10% as singletons. The specimen was PBMCs or a T cell subset sorted from them (not recorded which). Receptors originate from a man aged 18-30 years who had mild COVID-19 (a few samples of this study predate the infection). Cell type and time point are not known.

The chain is built from TRBV6-5 and TRBJ1-5; unclear D gene. This CDR3 has 12 residues. Between the trimmed V and J ends, which lost 8 bases and 4 bases, there was a span of 9 bases. CDR1 and CDR2 from the germline V gene are MNHEY and SVGAGI. DNA of the CDR3: TGTGCCAGCCGTTCCGGGAATCAGCCCCAGCATTTT. Residues: CASRSGNQPQHF.

J is TRBJ2-3 and V is TRBV28; D is uncertain. Between the trimmed V and J ends, which lost 4 bases and 1 base, there was a span of 12 bases. The CDR3 runs 15 residues. Germline CDR1 is MDHEN and CDR2 is SYDVKM. The DNA of the CDR3 is TGTGCCAGCAGTTCTTGGCCCTTACGCACAGATACGCAGTATTTT. Encoded protein: CASSSWPLRTDTQYF.

This clonotype was seen only a few times. This chain connects TRBV24-1 to TRBJ2-3, with D unclear. CDR1 is KGHDR, CDR2 SFDVKD, per germline. The CDR3 covers 13 residues. V was pared by 3 bases and J by 7 bases, with 10 bases between. The CDR3, as DNA: TGTGCCACCAGTGATCCGGTGGGCTATACGCAGTATTTT. It translates to CATSDPVGYTQYF.

This clonotype was observed a handful of times. DNA for the CDR3: TGTGCCAGCAGCCTACTTGGGGCTAACTATGGCTACACCTTC. It codes for CASSLLGANYGYTF. The chain combines TRBV7-9 with TRBJ1-2; D is unresolved. The V gene's germline CDR1 is SEHNR and CDR2 FQNEAQ (reference sequence). V was cut by 5 bases and J by 0 bases, with 10 bases left in between. The CDR3 loop spans 14 amino acids.

Only a few counts were recorded for this clonotype. DNA for the CDR3: TGCAGTGCTAGTGCACAGGGGTATTCCGAGACCCAGTACTTC. This sequence encodes CSASAQGYSETQYF. This rearrangement joins TRBV20-1 to TRBJ2-5, with 7 bases lining up with TRBD1. The germline V gene encodes CDR1 DFQATT and CDR2 SNEGSKA (reference sequence). CDR3 length: 14 residues. The junction had 9 bases not matched to a gene; V was cut back by 3 bases and J by 5 bases.

The chain joins TRBV12-3 or TRBV12-4 to TRBJ2-1; D remains unclear. The ends were cut back, 6 bases at V and 5 bases at J, with 14 bases in the middle. The CDR3 extends over 14 amino acids. The CDR3, as DNA: TGTGCCAGCAGCCCCCCTGGTGGTAACAATGAGCAGTTCTTC. Its protein is CASSPPGGNNEQFF.

This clonotype was detected ten times or more. The V gene is TRBV7-2, the J gene TRBJ2-5, with unresolved D. The CDR3 consists of 13 residues. The V and J ends lost 5 bases and 3 bases respectively, with 10 bases between them. CDR1 SGHTA and CDR2 FQGNSA come from the germline V gene. The CDR3 DNA follows: TGTGCCAGCAGCAACCCAGTTAAAGAGACCCAGTACTTC. Translation: CASSNPVKETQYF.

This clonotype was counted a few times. Without the conserved terminal phenylalanine or tryptophan, this CDR3 likely stems from a read error. The gene calls are TRBV6-2 or TRBV6-3 and TRBJ1-2; no clear D gene. There are 13 residues in the CDR3. The V end was cut by 2 bases, the J end by 3 bases, with 7 bases between. Germline-derived CDR1 and CDR2 are MNHEY and SVGEGT. The CDR3 region is CASSYREDYGYTL. CDR3 DNA sequence: TGTGCCAGCAGTTACAGGGAAGACTATGGCTACACCTTA.

The chain carries TRBV2 and TRBJ1-5; TRBD1 is a possible D gene (5 bases). CDR1 SNHLY and CDR2 FYNNEI come from the germline V gene. The CDR3 is 15 amino acids. V shed 3 bases and J shed 1 base, with 10 bases lying between them. The CDR3 sequence: CASSDWGSSNQPQHF. The DNA of the CDR3 is TGTGCCAGCAGTGACTGGGGGTCCAGCAATCAGCCCCAGCATTTT.

This clonotype appeared a few times. The chain employs TRBV4-1 and TRBJ1-1, with a tentative D call TRBD1 (6 bases). The CDR3 loop spans 14 amino acids. Trimming left V 5 bases short and J 5 bases short, with 15 bases between. Germline-derived CDR1 and CDR2 are MGHRA and YSYEKL. In DNA form, the CDR3 reads TGCGCCAGCAGCTCTGGACAGCAAATAACTGAAGCTTTCTTT. Translated, it gives CASSSGQQITEAFF.

This rearrangement joins TRBV20-1 to TRBJ1-5; 7 bases are a match to TRBD1. The CDR3 contains 15 residues. With 5 bases clipped from V and 5 bases from J, the junction kept 12 bases outside the gene matches. CDR1 is DFQATT and CDR2 is SNEGSKA in the germline V gene (reference sequence). CDR3: CSAGWDSSFDQPQHF. CDR3 DNA sequence: TGCAGTGCTGGCTGGGACAGTAGTTTCGATCAGCCCCAGCATTTT.

The CDR3 is CSASRGNRGNTQYF. The CDR3 DNA is TGCAGTGCTAGTAGGGGCAACCGAGGGAATACGCAGTATTTT. V usage is TRBV20-1 and J usage is TRBJ2-3; TRBD1 or TRBD2 may be the D gene (5 bases each). CDR3 length: 14 residues. Germline V gene lookup returns CDR1 DFQATT and CDR2 SNEGSKA (reference sequence). V was trimmed by 3 bases and J by 7 bases, leaving 17 bases between them.

This chain joins TRBV24-1 and TRBJ2-2; the D is unclear. Trimming stripped 3 bases from V and 0 bases from J, with 7 bases between. Per germline, CDR1 KGHDR and CDR2 SFDVKD. The CDR3 is 15 residues long. The CDR3 reads CATSDTRPNTGELFF. CDR3 coding DNA: TGTGCCACCAGTGATACCCGTCCGAACACCGGGGAGCTGTTTTTT.